Listed below are T cell receptor beta chains from one sample, sequenced in a study of blood T cell repertoires in COVID-19. Method: immunoSEQ multiplex PCR; TCRdb's copy keeps in-frame clones and lacks some. Of some 100,000 clones listed, 88% are singletons. The sample taken for sequencing was peripheral blood. These receptors all stem from a woman aged 55-75 years with acute or convalescent COVID-19. Both conserved end residues are part of each CDR3. The D gene is left open where the match is weak. Clone size is stated in some rows and not others, as once, few, many or a class when expanded.

size,V,D,J,CDR3,DNA
-,TRBV6-6,TRBD1,TRBJ2-5,CASSLRRTGGETQYF,TGTGCCAGCAGCCTTCGGCGGACAGGGGGCGAGACCCAGTACTTC
few,TRBV5-1,-,TRBJ2-5,CASSRDSNQETQYF,TGCGCCAGCAGCCGTGACAGTAACCAAGAGACCCAGTACTTC
-,TRBV2,-,TRBJ1-6,CASNNRVATNSPLHF,TGTGCCAGCAATAACAGGGTTGCCACTAATTCACCCCTCCACTTT
-,TRBV29-1,-,TRBJ1-1,CSVNSKTEAFF,TGCAGCGTAAACAGTAAAACTGAAGCTTTCTTT
-,TRBV2,TRBD1,TRBJ2-3,CASSWPGGDTQYF,TGTGCCAGCAGTTGGCCAGGGGGAGATACGCAGTATTTT
-,TRBV13,TRBD2,TRBJ2-3,CASSRTSGTDTQYF,TGTGCCAGCAGCAGGACTAGCGGCACAGATACGCAGTATTTT
-,TRBV30,TRBD1,TRBJ1-4,CAWSRTGANEKLFF,TGTGCCTGGAGTCGAACAGGGGCTAATGAAAAACTGTTTTTT
-,TRBV5-4,-,TRBJ1-2,CASSLDGNYGYTF,TGTGCCAGCAGCTTGGACGGGAACTATGGCTACACCTTC
-,TRBV9,-,TRBJ1-1,CASSVEGTTISTEAFF,TGTGCCAGCAGCGTAGAAGGGACAACAATAAGCACTGAAGCTTTCTTT
few,TRBV6-5,-,TRBJ1-2,CASSYSSRGMPGYTF,TGTGCCAGCAGTTACTCGAGTAGGGGGATGCCTGGCTACACCTTC
-,TRBV6-1,-,TRBJ1-2,CASSEAGGRPGYTF,TGTGCCAGCAGTGAAGCGGGGGGACGTCCTGGCTACACCTTC
-,TRBV9,-,TRBJ2-2,CASSVGGAGELFF,TGTGCCAGCAGCGTAGGGGGGGCCGGGGAGCTGTTTTTT
-,TRBV9,TRBD1,TRBJ1-4,CASSPHGQGGEKLFF,TGTGCCAGCAGCCCCCACGGACAGGGCGGGGAAAAACTGTTTTTT
-,TRBV25-1,-,TRBJ1-2,CASSEDGGNYGYTF,TGTGCCAGCAGTGAAGACGGGGGGAACTATGGCTACACCTTC
-,TRBV6-6,TRBD1,TRBJ1-2,CASSARQGGVGYGYTF,TGTGCCAGCAGTGCGCGACAGGGGGGGGTAGGCTATGGCTACACCTTC
-,TRBV28,-,TRBJ1-5,CASSGVREGAWSNQPQHF,TGTGCCAGCAGTGGTGTAAGGGAAGGGGCTTGGAGCAATCAGCCCCAGCATTTT
-,TRBV5-4,-,TRBJ2-1,CASSSGGLRSYNEQFF,TGTGCCAGCAGCTCCGGCGGTCTCCGCTCCTACAATGAGCAGTTCTTC
-,TRBV28,-,TRBJ2-1,CASSPTSRAYNEQFF,TGTGCCAGCAGCCCAACTAGCAGGGCCTACAATGAGCAGTTCTTC
-,TRBV6-1,-,TRBJ2-2,CASSEAPGAANTGELFF,TGTGCCAGCAGTGAAGCACCAGGCGCCGCGAACACCGGGGAGCTGTTTTTT
once,TRBV2,-,TRBJ2-1,CASKLAEEQFF,TGTGCCAGCAAACTAGCTGAAGAGCAGTTCTTC